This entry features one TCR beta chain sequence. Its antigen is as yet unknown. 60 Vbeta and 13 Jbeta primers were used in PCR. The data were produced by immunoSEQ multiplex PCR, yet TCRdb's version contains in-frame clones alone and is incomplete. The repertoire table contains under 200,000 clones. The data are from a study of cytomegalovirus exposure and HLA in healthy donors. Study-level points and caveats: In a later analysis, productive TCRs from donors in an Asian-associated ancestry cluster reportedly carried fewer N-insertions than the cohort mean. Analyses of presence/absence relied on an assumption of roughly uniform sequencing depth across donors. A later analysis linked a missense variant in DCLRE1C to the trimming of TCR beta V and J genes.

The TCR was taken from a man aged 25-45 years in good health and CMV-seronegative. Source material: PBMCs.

For the CDR3, the DNA is TGTGCCTGGAGTGTAGGGGCAGGGCGAGGAAAAGCCTACGAGCAGTACTTC. Encoded protein: CAWSVGAGRGKAYEQYF. The chain joins TRBV30 to TRBJ2-7; weak D call: TRBD1 (5 bases). This CDR3 comprises 17 residues. Germline V gene sequence: CDR1 GTSNPN, CDR2 SVGIG (reference sequence). Deletions cut 0 bases from V and 2 bases from J, with 20 bases between.